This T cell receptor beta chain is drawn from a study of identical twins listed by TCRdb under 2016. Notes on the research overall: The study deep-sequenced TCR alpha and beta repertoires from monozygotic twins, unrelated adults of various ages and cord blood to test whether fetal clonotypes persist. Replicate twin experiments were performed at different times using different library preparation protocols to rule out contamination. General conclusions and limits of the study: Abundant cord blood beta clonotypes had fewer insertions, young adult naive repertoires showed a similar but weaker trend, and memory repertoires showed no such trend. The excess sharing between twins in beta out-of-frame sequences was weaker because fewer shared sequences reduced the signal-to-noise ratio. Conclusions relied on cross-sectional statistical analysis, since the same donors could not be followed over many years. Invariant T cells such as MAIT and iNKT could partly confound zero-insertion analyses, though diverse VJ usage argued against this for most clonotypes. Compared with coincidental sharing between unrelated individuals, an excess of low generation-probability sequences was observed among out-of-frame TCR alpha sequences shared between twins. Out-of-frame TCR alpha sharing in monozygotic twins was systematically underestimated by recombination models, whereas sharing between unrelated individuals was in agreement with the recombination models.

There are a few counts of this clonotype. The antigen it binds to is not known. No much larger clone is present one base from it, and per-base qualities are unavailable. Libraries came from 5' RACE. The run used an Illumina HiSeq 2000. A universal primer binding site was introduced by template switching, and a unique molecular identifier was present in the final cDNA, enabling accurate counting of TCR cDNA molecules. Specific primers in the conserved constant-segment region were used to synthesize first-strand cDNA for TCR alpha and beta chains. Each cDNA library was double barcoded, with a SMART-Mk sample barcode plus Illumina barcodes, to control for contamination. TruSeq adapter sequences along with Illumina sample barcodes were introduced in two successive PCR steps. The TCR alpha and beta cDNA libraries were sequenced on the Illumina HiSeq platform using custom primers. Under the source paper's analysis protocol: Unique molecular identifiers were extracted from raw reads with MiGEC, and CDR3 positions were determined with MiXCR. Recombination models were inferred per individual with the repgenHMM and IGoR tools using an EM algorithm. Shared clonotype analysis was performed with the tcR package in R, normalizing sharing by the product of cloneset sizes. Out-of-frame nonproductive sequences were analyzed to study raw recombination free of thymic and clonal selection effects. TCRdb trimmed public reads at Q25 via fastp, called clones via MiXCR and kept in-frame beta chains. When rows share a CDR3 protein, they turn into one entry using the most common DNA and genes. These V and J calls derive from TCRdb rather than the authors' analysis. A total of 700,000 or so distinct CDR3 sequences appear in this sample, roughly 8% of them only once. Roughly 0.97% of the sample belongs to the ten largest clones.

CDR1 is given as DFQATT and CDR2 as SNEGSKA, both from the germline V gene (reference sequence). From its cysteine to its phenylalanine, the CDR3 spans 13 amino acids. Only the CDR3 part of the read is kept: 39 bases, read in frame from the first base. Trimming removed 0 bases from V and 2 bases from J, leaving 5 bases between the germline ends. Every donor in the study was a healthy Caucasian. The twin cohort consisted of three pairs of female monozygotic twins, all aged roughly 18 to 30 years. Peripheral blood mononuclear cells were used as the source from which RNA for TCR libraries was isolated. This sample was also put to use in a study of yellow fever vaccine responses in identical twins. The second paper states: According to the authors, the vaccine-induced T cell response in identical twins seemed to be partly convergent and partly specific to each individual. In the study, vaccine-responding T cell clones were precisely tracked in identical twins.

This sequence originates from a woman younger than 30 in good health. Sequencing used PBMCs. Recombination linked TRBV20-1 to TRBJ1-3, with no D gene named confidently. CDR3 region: CSARDLTGNTIYF. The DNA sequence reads TGCAGTGCTAGAGATTTGACTGGAAACACCATATATTTT.